The entry below describes one TCR beta chain. Its antigen is unidentified. This sample was included in a study of Ad26.COV2.S vaccination and SARS-CoV-2 variants. Study-wide points: After vaccination, reports described spike-specific CD8+ and CD4+ T cell responses as showing substantial breadth. Participants in the vaccine arm had higher spike-specific TCR breadth; placebo recipients had lower.

The assay was immunoSEQ multiplex PCR, and TCRdb's table has in-frame clones only and misses some. The sample carries nearly 95,000 clones, around 82% recorded once. This CDR3 has 15 amino acids. CDR1 and CDR2 (germline): SNHLY, FYNNEI. The V and J ends lost 3 bases and 1 base respectively, with 12 bases between them. The chain is built from TRBV2 and TRBJ2-5; D not certain. The sequences come from peripheral blood, collected after recovery from COVID-19. The sequence was collected from a human donor who had recovered from COVID-19. CDR3 in DNA: TGTGCCAGCAGTGATGGGTGGGAAGTCCAAGAGACCCAGTACTTC. Its protein is CASSDGWEVQETQYF.